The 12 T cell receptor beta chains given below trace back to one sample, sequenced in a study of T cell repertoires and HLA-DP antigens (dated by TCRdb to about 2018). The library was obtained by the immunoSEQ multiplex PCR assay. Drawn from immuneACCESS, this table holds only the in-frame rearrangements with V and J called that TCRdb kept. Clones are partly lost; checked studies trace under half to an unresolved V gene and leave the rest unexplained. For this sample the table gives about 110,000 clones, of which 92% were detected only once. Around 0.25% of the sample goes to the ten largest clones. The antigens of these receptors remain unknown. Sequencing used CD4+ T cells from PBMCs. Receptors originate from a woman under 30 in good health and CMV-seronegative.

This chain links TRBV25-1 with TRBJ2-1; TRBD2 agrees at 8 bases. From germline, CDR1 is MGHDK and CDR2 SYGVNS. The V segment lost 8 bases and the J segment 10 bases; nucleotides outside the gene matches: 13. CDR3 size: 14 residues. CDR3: CASAQASGSLEQFF. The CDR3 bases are TGTGCCAGCGCACAGGCCAGCGGGAGCCTCGAGCAGTTCTTC.

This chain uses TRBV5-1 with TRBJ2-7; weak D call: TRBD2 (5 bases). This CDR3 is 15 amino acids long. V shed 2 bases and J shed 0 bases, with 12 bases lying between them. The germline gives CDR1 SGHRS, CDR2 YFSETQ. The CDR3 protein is CASSLGGFSSYEQYF. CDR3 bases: TGCGCCAGCAGCTTAGGCGGGTTTAGCTCCTACGAGCAGTACTTC.

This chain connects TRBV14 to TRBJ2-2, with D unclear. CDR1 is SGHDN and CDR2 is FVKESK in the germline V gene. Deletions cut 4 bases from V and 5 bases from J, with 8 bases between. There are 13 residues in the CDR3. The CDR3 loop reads CASSREWTGELFF. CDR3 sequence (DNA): TGTGCCAGCAGCCGGGAATGGACCGGGGAGCTGTTTTTT.

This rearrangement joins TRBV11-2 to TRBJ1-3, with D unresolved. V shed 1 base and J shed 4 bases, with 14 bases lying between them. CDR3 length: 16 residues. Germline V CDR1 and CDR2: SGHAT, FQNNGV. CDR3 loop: CASSLVQQSLGNTIYF. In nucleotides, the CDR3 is TGTGCCAGCAGCTTAGTCCAGCAAAGCCTCGGAAACACCATATATTTT.

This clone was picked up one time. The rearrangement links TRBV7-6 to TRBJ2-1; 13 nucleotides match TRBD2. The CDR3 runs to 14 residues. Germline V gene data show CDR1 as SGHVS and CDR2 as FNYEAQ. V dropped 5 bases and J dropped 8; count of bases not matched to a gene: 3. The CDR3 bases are TGTGCCAGCAGCACTAGCGGGAGGGTCGATGAGCAGTTCTTC. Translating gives CASSTSGRVDEQFF.

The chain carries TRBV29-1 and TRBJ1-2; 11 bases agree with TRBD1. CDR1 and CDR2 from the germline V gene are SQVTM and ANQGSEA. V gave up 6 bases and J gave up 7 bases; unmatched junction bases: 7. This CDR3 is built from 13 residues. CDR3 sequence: CSVVGQGALGYTF. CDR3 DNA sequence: TGCAGCGTGGTCGGACAGGGGGCGCTTGGCTACACCTTC. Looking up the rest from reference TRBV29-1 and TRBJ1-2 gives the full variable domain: SAVISQKPSRDICQRGTSLTIQCQVDSQVTMMFWYRQQPGQSLTLIATANQGSEATYESGFVIDKFPISRPNLTFSTLTVSNMSPEDSSIYLCSVVGQGALGYTFGSGTRLTVV.

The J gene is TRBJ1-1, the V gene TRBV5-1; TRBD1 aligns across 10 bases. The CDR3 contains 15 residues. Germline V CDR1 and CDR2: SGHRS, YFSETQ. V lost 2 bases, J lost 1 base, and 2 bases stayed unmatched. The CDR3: CASSFRTGGNTEAFF. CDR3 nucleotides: TGCGCCAGCAGCTTCCGGACAGGGGGGAACACTGAAGCTTTCTTT.

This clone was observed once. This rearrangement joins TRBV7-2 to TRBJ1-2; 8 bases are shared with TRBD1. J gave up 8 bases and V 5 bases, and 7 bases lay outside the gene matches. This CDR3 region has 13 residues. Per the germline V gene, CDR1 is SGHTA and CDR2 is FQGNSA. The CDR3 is CASSPDRGGGYTF. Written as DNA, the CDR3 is TGTGCCAGCAGCCCTGACAGGGGTGGCGGCTACACCTTC.

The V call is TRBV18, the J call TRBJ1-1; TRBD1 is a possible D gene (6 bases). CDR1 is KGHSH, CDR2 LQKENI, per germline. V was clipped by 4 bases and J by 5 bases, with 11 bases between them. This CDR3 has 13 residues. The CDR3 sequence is CASSQGQGTEAFF. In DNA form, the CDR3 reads TGTGCCAGCTCACAGGGGCAGGGGACTGAAGCTTTCTTT.

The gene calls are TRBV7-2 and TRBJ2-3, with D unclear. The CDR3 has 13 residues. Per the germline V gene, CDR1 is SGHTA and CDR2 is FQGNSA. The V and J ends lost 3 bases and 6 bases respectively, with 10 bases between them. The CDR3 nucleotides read TGTGCCAGCAGCTTGACCTCCAGGGATACGCAGTATTTT. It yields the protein CASSLTSRDTQYF. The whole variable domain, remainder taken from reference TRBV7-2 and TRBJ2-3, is GAGVSQSPSNKVTEKGKDVELRCDPISGHTALYWYRQSLGQGLEFLIYFQGNSAPDKSGLPSDRFSAERTGGSVSTLTIQRTQQEDSAVYLCASSLTSRDTQYFGPGTRLTVL.

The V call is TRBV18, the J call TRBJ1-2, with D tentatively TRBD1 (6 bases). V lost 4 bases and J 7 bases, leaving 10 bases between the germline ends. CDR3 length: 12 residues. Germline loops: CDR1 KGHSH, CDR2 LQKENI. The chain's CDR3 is CASSLPGVGYTF. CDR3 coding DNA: TGTGCCAGCTCACTCCCAGGGGTTGGCTACACCTTC.

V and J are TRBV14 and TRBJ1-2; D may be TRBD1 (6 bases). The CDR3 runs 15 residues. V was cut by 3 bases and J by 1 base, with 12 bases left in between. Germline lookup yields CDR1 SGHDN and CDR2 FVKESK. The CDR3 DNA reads TGTGCCAGCAGCCAGCGGACAGCGGTTAACTATGGCTACACCTTC. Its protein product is CASSQRTAVNYGYTF.